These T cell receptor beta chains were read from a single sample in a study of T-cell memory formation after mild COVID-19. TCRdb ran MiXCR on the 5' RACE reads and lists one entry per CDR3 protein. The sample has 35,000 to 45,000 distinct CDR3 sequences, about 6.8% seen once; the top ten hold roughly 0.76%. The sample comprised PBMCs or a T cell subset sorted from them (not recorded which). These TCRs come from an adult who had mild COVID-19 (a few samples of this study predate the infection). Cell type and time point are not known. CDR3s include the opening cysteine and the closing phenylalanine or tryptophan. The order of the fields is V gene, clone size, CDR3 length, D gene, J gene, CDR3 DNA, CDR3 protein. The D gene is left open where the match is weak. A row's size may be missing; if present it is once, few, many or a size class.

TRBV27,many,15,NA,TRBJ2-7,TGTGCCAGCAGCCGCAGGAGGTCCGCGGCCTACGAGCAGTACTTC,CASSRRRSAAYEQYF
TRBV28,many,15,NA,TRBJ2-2,TGTGCCAGCAGTTCTGGACCCCTGAACACCGGGGAGCTGTTTTTT,CASSSGPLNTGELFF
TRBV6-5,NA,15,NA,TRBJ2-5,TGTGCCAGCAGTTACTCGAGCCAGCCCCAAGAGACCCAGTACTTC,CASSYSSQPQETQYF
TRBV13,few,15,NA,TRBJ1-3,TGTGCCAGCAGCACCGGACAAGGCTCTGGAAACACCATATATTTT,CASSTGQGSGNTIYF
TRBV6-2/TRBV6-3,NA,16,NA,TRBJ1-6,TGTGCCAGTAGAAGGAGAGGGGCCGCGGATAATTCACCCCTCCACTTT,CASRRRGAADNSPLHF
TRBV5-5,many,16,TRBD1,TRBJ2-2,TGTGCCAGCAGCTTTACCACAGGGGTAGGGGCCGGGGAGCTGTTTTTT,CASSFTTGVGAGELFF
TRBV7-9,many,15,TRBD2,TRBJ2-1,TGTGCCAGCAGCTCTCAGCGGGGGGTTTACAATGAGCAGTTCTTC,CASSSQRGVYNEQFF
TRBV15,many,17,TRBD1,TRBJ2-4,TGTGCCACCAGCACGGATCGGGACAGGGCCGCCAAAAACATTCAGTACTTC,CATSTDRDRAAKNIQYF
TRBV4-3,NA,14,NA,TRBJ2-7,TGCGCCAGCAGCCAAGGGTCCAACTCCTACGAGCAGTACTTC,CASSQGSNSYEQYF
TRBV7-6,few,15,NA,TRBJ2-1,TGTGCCAGCAGCATTGACAGGAGCTCCTACAATGAGCAGTTCTTC,CASSIDRSSYNEQFF
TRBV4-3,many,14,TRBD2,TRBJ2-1,TGCGCCAGCAGCCAAGTTCTAGCGGGAGTAGAGCAGTTCTTC,CASSQVLAGVEQFF
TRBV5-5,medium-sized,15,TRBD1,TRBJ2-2,TGTGCCAGCAGTCGGGACAGCGCGAACACCGGGGAGCTGTTTTTT,CASSRDSANTGELFF
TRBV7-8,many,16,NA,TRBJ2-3,TGTGCCAGCAGTAATCTCAGATTAGGAGGCACAGATACGCAGTATTTT,CASSNLRLGGTDTQYF
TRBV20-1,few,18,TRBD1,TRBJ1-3,TGCAGTGCCGTGGGGACAGGGAAGGGTGGAAGCTCTGGAAACACCATATATTTT,CSAVGTGKGGSSGNTIYF
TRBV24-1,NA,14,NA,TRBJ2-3,TGTGCCACCGCATGGGGTGCTAGCACAGATACGCAGTATTTT,CATAWGASTDTQYF
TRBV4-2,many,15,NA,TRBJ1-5,TGTGCCAGCAGCCAAGTCAGGGGTGGCAATCAGCCCCAGCATTTT,CASSQVRGGNQPQHF
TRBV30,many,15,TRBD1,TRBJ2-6,TGTGCCACCACTCGGGACAGCTCTGGGGCCAACGTCCTGACTTTC,CATTRDSSGANVLTF
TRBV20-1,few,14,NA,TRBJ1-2,TGCAGTGCTAGAGATCGGGGCAGTAACTATGGCTACACCTTC,CSARDRGSNYGYTF
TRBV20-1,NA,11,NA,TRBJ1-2,TGCAGCAGGGGTTTTGACTATGGCTACACCTTC,CSRGFDYGYTF
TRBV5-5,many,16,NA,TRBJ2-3,TGTGCCAGCACCCTAAACCTAGCGTTGAGCACAGATACGCAGTATTTT,CASTLNLALSTDTQYF
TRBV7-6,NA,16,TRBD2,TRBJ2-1,TGTGCCAGCAGCCGCGACAGACTAGCGGGAGCGGGTGAGCAGTTCTTC,CASSRDRLAGAGEQFF
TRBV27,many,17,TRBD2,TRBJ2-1,TGTGCCAGCAGTTTAAAGTGGACTAGCGGGGGGTTAAATGAGCAGTTCTTC,CASSLKWTSGGLNEQFF
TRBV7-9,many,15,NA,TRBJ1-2,TGTGCCAGCAGCTTATGGCAGGTCAGAAACTATGGCTACACCTTC,CASSLWQVRNYGYTF
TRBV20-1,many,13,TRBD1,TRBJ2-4,TGCAGTGCAGAGCTCGGGACAGGGCGCATTCAGTACTTC,CSAELGTGRIQYF
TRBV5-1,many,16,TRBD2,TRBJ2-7,TGCGCCAGCAGCTACCGAGCGGGGGGGGAAACCTACGAGCAGTACTTC,CASSYRAGGETYEQYF
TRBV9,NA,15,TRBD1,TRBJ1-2,TGTGCCAGCAGCGTAAGACAGGGGCCCGTCGGTGGCTACACCTTC,CASSVRQGPVGGYTF
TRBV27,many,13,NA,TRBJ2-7,TGTGCCAGCAGTATGGACGGAGACTACGAGCAGTACTTC,CASSMDGDYEQYF
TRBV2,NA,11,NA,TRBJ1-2,TGTGCCAGCGGAGGTAACTATGGCTACACCTTC,CASGGNYGYTF
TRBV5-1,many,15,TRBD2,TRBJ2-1,TGCGCCAGCCGAGGGCTGGTAGCGGGGCACAATGAGCAGTTCTTC,CASRGLVAGHNEQFF
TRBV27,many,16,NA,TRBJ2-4,TGTGCCAGCAGCTCCCCTATGAGTGGGTCCAAAAACATTCAGTACTTC,CASSSPMSGSKNIQYF
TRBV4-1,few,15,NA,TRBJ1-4,TGCGCCAGCAGCCATTTAGGTGCAACTAATGAAAAACTGTTTTTT,CASSHLGATNEKLFF
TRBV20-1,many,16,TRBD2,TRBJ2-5,TGCAGTGCTAGAGATCCCCAGGCTAGCGGGGTGGAGACCCAGTACTTC,CSARDPQASGVETQYF
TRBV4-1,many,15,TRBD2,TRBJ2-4,TGCGCCAGCAGCCAAGGACTAGCTAGGGGAGACATTCAGTACTTC,CASSQGLARGDIQYF
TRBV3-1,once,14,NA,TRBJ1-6,TGTGCCAGCAGCTCCCGGATGGGGGATTCACCCCTCCACTTT,CASSSRMGDSPLHF
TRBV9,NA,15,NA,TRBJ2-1,TGTGCCAGCAGCGGAGGTGGAGGGAGCTACAATGAGCAGTTCTTC,CASSGGGGSYNEQFF
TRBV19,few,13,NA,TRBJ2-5,TGTGCCAGTAGCCTTAGGGGGAGAGAGACCCAGTACTTC,CASSLRGRETQYF
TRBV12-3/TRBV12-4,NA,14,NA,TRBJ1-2,TGTGCCAGCAGTCCCGACAGAGGGGGATGGGGCTACACCTTC,CASSPDRGGWGYTF
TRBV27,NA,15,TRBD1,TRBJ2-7,TGTGCCAGCAGTATCGTTCCGGGACAGTCCTACGAGCAGTACTTC,CASSIVPGQSYEQYF
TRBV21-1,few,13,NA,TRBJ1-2,TGTGCCAGCACCCCTCGGGGGAACTATGGCTACACCTTC,CASTPRGNYGYTF
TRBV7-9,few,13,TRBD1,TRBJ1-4,TGTGCCAGCGCCGGGACAGGGGGTGAAAAACTGTTTTTT,CASAGTGGEKLFF
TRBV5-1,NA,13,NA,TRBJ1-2,TGCGCCAGCAGCCCTGGCCAGGGGTATGGCTACACCTTC,CASSPGQGYGYTF
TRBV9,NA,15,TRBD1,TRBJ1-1,TGTGCCAGCAGCGTAGTAGGGACAGGGGTCACTGAAGCTTTCTTT,CASSVVGTGVTEAFF